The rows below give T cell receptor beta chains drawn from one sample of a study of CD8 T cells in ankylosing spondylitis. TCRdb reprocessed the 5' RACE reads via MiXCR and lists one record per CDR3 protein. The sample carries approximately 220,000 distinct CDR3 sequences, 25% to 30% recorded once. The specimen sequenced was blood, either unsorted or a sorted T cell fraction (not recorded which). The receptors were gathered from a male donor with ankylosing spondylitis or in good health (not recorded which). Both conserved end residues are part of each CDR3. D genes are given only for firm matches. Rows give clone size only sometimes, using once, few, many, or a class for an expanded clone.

CDR3nt: TGTGCCAGCAGCTTATCGGAAGAGACTGAAGCTTTCTTT
CDR3aa: CASSLSEETEAFF
v_gene: TRBV7-2
abundance: many
d_gene: -
j_gene: TRBJ1-1

CDR3nt: TGCAGTGCTAGAAATCCAGCGGGAGGTTCAGATACGCAGTATTTT
CDR3aa: CSARNPAGGSDTQYF
v_gene: TRBV20-1
abundance: -
d_gene: TRBD2
j_gene: TRBJ2-3

CDR3nt: TGTGCCAGCGCGTCATACGGGGGTCGAGGCTACACCTTC
CDR3aa: CASASYGGRGYTF
v_gene: TRBV9
abundance: few
d_gene: -
j_gene: TRBJ1-2

CDR3nt: TGTGCCACCAGTGATTCGGCGGGACAGGGGAGAGATACGCAGTATTTT
CDR3aa: CATSDSAGQGRDTQYF
v_gene: TRBV24-1
abundance: many
d_gene: TRBD1
j_gene: TRBJ2-3

CDR3nt: TGTGCCAGCAGCCAAGGACCGGGACAGGATTTCTACGAGCAGTACTTC
CDR3aa: CASSQGPGQDFYEQYF
v_gene: TRBV4-2
abundance: -
d_gene: TRBD1
j_gene: TRBJ2-7

CDR3nt: TGTGCCAGCAGACCTGGGGGGGGAGGTGAAAAACTGTTTTTT
CDR3aa: CASRPGGGGEKLFF
v_gene: TRBV6-1
abundance: many
d_gene: -
j_gene: TRBJ1-4

CDR3nt: TGTGCCAGCAGCTTGATGGGCGCCCACCAAGAGACCCAGTACTTC
CDR3aa: CASSLMGAHQETQYF
v_gene: TRBV5-6
abundance: many
d_gene: -
j_gene: TRBJ2-5

CDR3nt: TGCAGTGCTACCACCGGGATCTCGGCCTACGAGCAGTACTTC
CDR3aa: CSATTGISAYEQYF
v_gene: TRBV20-1
abundance: few
d_gene: -
j_gene: TRBJ2-7

CDR3nt: TGTGCCAGCAGTTTGTTTATCGGGTCCCGGCGAGTGCCTGAAGCTTTCTTT
CDR3aa: CASSLFIGSRRVPEAFF
v_gene: TRBV12-3/TRBV12-4
abundance: many
d_gene: -
j_gene: TRBJ1-1

CDR3nt: TGTGCCACCAGCAGAGATCGGAAGAGCACAGATACGCAGTATTTT
CDR3aa: CATSRDRKSTDTQYF
v_gene: TRBV15
abundance: many
d_gene: -
j_gene: TRBJ2-3

CDR3nt: TGTGCCAGCGCCCGAGGAGTGGGGGCTATTAGTTACGAGCAGTACTTC
CDR3aa: CASARGVGAISYEQYF
v_gene: TRBV3-1
abundance: -
d_gene: -
j_gene: TRBJ2-7

CDR3nt: TGTGCCAGCAGTTACTCAGGGGGGTCCAACGAGCAGTACTTC
CDR3aa: CASSYSGGSNEQYF
v_gene: TRBV6-5
abundance: -
d_gene: -
j_gene: TRBJ2-7

CDR3nt: TGTGCCAGCAGCGTGTTAATGCGCACCGGGGAGCTGTTTTTT
CDR3aa: CASSVLMRTGELFF
v_gene: TRBV7-2
abundance: many
d_gene: -
j_gene: TRBJ2-2

CDR3nt: TGTGCCAGCAGCGTGTTTGCTAGCGGGAGAGGAAATGAGCAGTTCTTC
CDR3aa: CASSVFASGRGNEQFF
v_gene: TRBV9
abundance: -
d_gene: TRBD2
j_gene: TRBJ2-1

CDR3nt: TGTGCCAGCAGCTTATCACGGCAAGAGACCCAGTACTTC
CDR3aa: CASSLSRQETQYF
v_gene: TRBV7-3
abundance: many
d_gene: -
j_gene: TRBJ2-5

CDR3nt: TGCTGTGCTAGAAGGTGGCGGCCCCTAAGCTCCTACAATGAGCAGTTCTTC
CDR3aa: CCARRWRPLSSYNEQFF
v_gene: TRBV20-1
abundance: -
d_gene: -
j_gene: TRBJ2-1